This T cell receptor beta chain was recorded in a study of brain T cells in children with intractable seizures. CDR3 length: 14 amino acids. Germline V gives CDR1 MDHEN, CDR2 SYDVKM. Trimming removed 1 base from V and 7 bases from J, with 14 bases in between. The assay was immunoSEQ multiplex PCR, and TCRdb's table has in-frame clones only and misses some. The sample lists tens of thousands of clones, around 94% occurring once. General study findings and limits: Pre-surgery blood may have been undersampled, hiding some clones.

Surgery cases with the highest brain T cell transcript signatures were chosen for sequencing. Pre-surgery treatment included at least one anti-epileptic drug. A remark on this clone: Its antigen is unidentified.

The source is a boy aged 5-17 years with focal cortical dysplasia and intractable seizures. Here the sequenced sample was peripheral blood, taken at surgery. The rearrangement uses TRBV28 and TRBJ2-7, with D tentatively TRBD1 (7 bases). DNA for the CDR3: TGTGCCAGCAGTTTATCAGGGGGGCTACGGGAGCAGTACTTC. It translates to CASSLSGGLREQYF.